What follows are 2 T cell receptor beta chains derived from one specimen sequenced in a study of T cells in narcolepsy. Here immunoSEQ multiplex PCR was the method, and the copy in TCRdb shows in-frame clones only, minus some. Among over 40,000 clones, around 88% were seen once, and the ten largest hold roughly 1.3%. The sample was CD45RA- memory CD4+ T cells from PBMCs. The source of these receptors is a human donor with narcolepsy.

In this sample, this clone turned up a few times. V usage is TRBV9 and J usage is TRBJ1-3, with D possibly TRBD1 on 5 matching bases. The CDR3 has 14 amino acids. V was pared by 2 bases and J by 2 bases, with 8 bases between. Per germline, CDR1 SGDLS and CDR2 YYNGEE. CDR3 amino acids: CASSVGGAGNTIYF. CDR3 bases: TGTGCCAGCAGCGTTGGAGGGGCTGGAAACACCATATATTTT.

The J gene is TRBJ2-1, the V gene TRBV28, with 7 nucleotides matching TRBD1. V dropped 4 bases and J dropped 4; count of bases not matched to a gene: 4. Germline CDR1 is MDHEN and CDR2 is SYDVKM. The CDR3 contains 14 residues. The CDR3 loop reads CASSSPGQYNEQFF. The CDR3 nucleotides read TGTGCCAGCAGTTCCCCGGGACAGTACAATGAGCAGTTCTTC.